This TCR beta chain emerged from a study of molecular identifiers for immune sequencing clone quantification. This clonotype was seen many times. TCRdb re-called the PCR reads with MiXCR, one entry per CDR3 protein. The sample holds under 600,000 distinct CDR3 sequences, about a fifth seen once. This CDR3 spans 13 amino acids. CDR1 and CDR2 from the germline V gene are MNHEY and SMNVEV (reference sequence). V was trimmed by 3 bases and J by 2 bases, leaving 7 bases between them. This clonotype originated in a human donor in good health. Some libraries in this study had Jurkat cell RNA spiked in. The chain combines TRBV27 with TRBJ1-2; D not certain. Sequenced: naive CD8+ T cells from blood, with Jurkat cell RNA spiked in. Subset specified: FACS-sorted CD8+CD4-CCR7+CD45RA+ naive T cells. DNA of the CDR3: TGTGCCAGCAGTTTTGGGGAAAACTATGGCTACACCTTC. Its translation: CASSFGENYGYTF.